This T cell receptor (beta chain) stems from a study of post-analysis software for immune sequencing data. The overall study: Some patients lacked subtype; others had relapsing-remitting, secondary progressive or progressive-relapsing disease. General study results and limits: Patients showed TRBV5-6, TRBV5-1 and TRBV20-1 among five TRBV segments more frequent than in controls. Same-batch preparations were strongly co-clustered by F measure.

The library was made from cDNA and included unique molecular identifiers. TCRdb used MiXCR to reprocess the PCR reads, holding one entry per CDR3 protein. This sample yields 750,000 to 950,000 distinct CDR3 sequences, of which approximately 57% are seen a single time; over 4% belongs to the top ten. Comments on this clonotype: Antigen specificity is unknown.

The CDR3 consists of 16 residues. CDR1 and CDR2 from the germline V gene are SGHAT and FQNNGV. The junction had 4 bases not matched to a gene; V was cut back by 1 base and J by 6 bases. The source is a girl aged 5-17 years with multiple sclerosis. Sequences were obtained from blood. The chain recombines TRBV11-2 with TRBJ2-1; TRBD2 matches at 12 bases. CDR3 DNA sequence: TGTGCCAGCAGCTTAGTCCTAGCGGGAGGGGGCAATGAGCAGTTCTTC. Translation: CASSLVLAGGGNEQFF.